Following are 20 T cell receptor beta chains from one sample sequenced in a study of cytomegalovirus exposure and HLA in healthy donors. A multiplex PCR was run with 60 Vbeta primers and 13 Jbeta primers. This table comes from immunoSEQ multiplex PCR, and its TCRdb copy is limited to in-frame clones, with some not included. Counted here are 75,000 to 100,000 clones, around three quarters occurring once; the ten biggest clones make up under 0.75%. The source material was PBMCs. These receptors were obtained from a man aged 25-40 years in good health and CMV-seronegative.

This sequence joins TRBV7-9 and TRBJ1-6, with D unresolved. Per germline, CDR1 SEHNR and CDR2 FQNEAQ (reference sequence). This CDR3 comprises 13 residues. Trimming pared 5 bases from V and 4 bases from J, leaving 6 bases between. The CDR3 loop reads CASSRGYNSPLHF. CDR3 in DNA: TGTGCCAGCAGCCGAGGATATAATTCACCCCTCCACTTT.

This clone was observed a handful of times. This chain connects TRBV2 to TRBJ1-5; D is undetermined. V shed 5 bases and J shed 2 bases, with 16 bases lying between them. Germline lookup yields CDR1 SNHLY and CDR2 FYNNEI. CDR3 length: 16 residues. The CDR3 DNA is TGTGCCAGCAGTCCCCCTGGCCATCGGGGCAATCAGCCCCAGCATTTT. Its protein is CASSPPGHRGNQPQHF.

V and J are TRBV12-5 and TRBJ2-1, with 14 bases aligning to TRBD2. CDR1 is LGHNT, CDR2 FRNRAP, per germline. J lost 6 bases, V lost 0 bases, and 1 base had no gene match. The CDR3 length is 16 residues. DNA of the CDR3: TGTGCTAGTGGTTTGGTGACTAGCGGGAGGGGCAATGAGCAGTTCTTC. This gives the protein CASGLVTSGRGNEQFF.

This clone was picked up a small number of times. The J gene is TRBJ2-5, the V gene TRBV20-1, with D unresolved. The CDR3 is 10 residues long. Deletions cut 6 bases from V and 1 base from J, with 3 bases between. Germline V gene data show CDR1 as DFQATT and CDR2 as SNEGSKA (reference sequence). The CDR3 DNA follows: TGCAGTGCCCGCCAAGAGACCCAGTACTTC. This sequence encodes CSARQETQYF.

Here the CDR3 DNA reads TGTGCCAGCAACCTCAGGGGAGGGTGGACTGAAGCTTTCTTT. Encoded protein: CASNLRGGWTEAFF. The gene calls are TRBV21-1 and TRBJ1-1. TRBV21-1 is a recognized pseudogene. CDR3 size: 14 residues.

The V call is TRBV29-1, the J call TRBJ2-1; 10 bases align to TRBD2. V lost 6 bases to trimming and J lost 4 bases; unmatched junction nucleotides: 3. CDR3 length: 13 amino acids. In germline, CDR1 is SQVTM, CDR2 ANQGSEA. The CDR3 spells CSVAGGLYNEQFF. DNA for the CDR3: TGCAGCGTAGCGGGGGGGCTTTACAATGAGCAGTTCTTC.

This rearrangement joins TRBV7-9 to TRBJ1-6; 8 bases agree with TRBD1. The CDR3 is 16 amino acids. With 4 bases clipped from V and 2 bases from J, the junction kept 4 bases outside the gene matches. From germline, CDR1 is SEHNR and CDR2 FQNEAQ (reference sequence). The DNA for the CDR3 is TGTGCCAGCAGCTCCTTGGACAGGGCCTATAATTCACCCCTCCACTTT. Protein product: CASSSLDRAYNSPLHF. Supplemented by reference TRBV7-9 and TRBJ1-6, the full variable domain reads DTGVSQNPRHKITKRGQNVTFRCDPISEHNRLYWYRQTLGQGPEFLTYFQNEAQLEKSRLLSDRFSAERPKGSFSTLEIQRTEQGDSAMYLCASSSLDRAYNSPLHFGNGTRLTVT.

The chain couples TRBV7-6 to TRBJ1-3; D is perhaps TRBD1 (5 bases). V dropped 2 bases and J dropped 0 bases, with 5 bases sitting between them. The CDR3 has 14 residues. Germline-derived CDR1 and CDR2 are SGHVS and FNYEAQ. CDR3 nucleotide sequence: TGTGCCAGCAGCTTAAGGGGCTCTGGAAACACCATATATTTT. As protein: CASSLRGSGNTIYF.

This chain connects TRBV2 to TRBJ2-7; 8 nucleotides line up with TRBD1. The CDR3 totals 14 residues. Germline V gives CDR1 SNHLY, CDR2 FYNNEI. J gave up 8 bases and V 3 bases, and 9 bases lay outside the gene matches. The CDR3 DNA follows: TGTGCCAGCAGTGACCCGGACAGGGTGTATAAGCAGTACTTC. Encoded protein: CASSDPDRVYKQYF.

This chain connects TRBV9 to TRBJ1-3, with D tentatively TRBD1 (6 bases). V was clipped by 0 bases and J by 4 bases, with 14 bases between them. Germline-derived CDR1 and CDR2 are SGDLS and YYNGEE. CDR3 size: 16 residues. CDR3 in amino acids: CASSVGGGSGGNTIYF. CDR3 DNA sequence: TGTGCCAGCAGCGTAGGAGGGGGATCCGGGGGAAACACCATATATTTT.

The V call is TRBV5-8, the J call TRBJ1-1, with a weak D call TRBD1 (6 bases). The CDR3 is 15 residues long. Germline CDR1 reads SGHTS; CDR2 reads YDEGEE. V was clipped by 4 bases and J by 2 bases, with 15 bases between them. The CDR3 region is CASSTRQGLNTEAFF. CDR3 sequence (DNA): TGTGCCAGCAGCACGCGGCAGGGGCTCAACACTGAAGCTTTCTTT. Full variable domain (outside the CDR3, taken from reference TRBV5-8 and TRBJ1-1): EAGVTQSPTHLIKTRGQQATLRCSPISGHTSVYWYQQALGLGLQFLLWYDEGEERNRGNFPPRFSGRQFPNYSSELNVNALELEDSALYLCASSTRQGLNTEAFFGQGTRLTVV.

In regard to this clone: Different DNA sequences within this sample yield the same CDR3. The gene calls are TRBV13 and TRBJ1-2, with TRBD1 matching 9 bases. Trimming at V came to 6 bases and at J to 2 bases, leaving 4 bases not matched to a gene. The CDR3 has 14 residues. Looked up from germline, CDR1 is PRHDT and CDR2 is FYEKMQ (reference sequence). CDR3 amino acids: CASSPGQGNYGYTF. The CDR3 DNA is TGTGCCAGCAGTCCGGGACAGGGAAACTATGGCTACACCTTC.

This clone was counted between two and nine times. The chain couples TRBV5-1 to TRBJ2-7; TRBD2 agrees at 10 bases. CDR3 size: 14 residues. CDR1 is SGHRS, CDR2 YFSETQ, per germline. V lost 0 bases and J lost 5; bases outside the gene matches: 2. CDR3 sequence (DNA): TGCGCCAGCAGCTTGGGGACTAGCGGCCACGAGCAGTACGTC. Residues: CASSLGTSGHEQYV.

For the CDR3, the DNA is TGTGCCTCTGCAGGGGGCGCAAATTTCAGGATCTATGGCTACACCTTC. Translation: CASAGGANFRIYGYTF. The chain employs TRBV7-9 and TRBJ1-2; 8 nucleotides align to TRBD1. Unmatched junction bases numbered 18, after V lost 11 bases and J lost 4 bases. Germline V gives CDR1 SEHNR, CDR2 FQNEAQ (reference sequence). This CDR3 spans 16 amino acids.

This chain connects TRBV9 to TRBJ2-7, with a tentative D call TRBD1 (5 bases). This CDR3 region has 15 residues. In germline, CDR1 is SGDLS, CDR2 YYNGEE. The ends were cut back, 3 bases at V and 4 bases at J, with 17 bases in the middle. In DNA form, the CDR3 reads TGTGCCAGCAGCGCGCCCCAGGGTGGTGGGTACGAGCAGTACTTC. This encodes CASSAPQGGGYEQYF.

This clone showed up just a few times. The rearrangement links TRBV21-1 to TRBJ1-1; TRBD1 reflects the table's D call only, with no check against the DNA. TRBV21-1 is shown as a pseudogene. The length of the CDR3 is 21 residues. The CDR3 region has the DNA TGTGCCAGCAGCAAAGCCGGACAGGCAAGTCCCTATGTAATGATGAACACTGAAGCTTTCTTT. This sequence encodes CASSKAGQASPYVMMNTEAFF.

V gene TRBV9 combines with J gene TRBJ2-1; D not resolved. Per germline, CDR1 SGDLS and CDR2 YYNGEE. This CDR3 spans 18 amino acids. Trimming left V 0 bases short and J 0 bases short, with 16 bases between. CDR3 in DNA: TGTGCCAGCAGCGTAGCTATTAATGCTGGGCCCTCCTACAATGAGCAGTTCTTC. Amino acids: CASSVAINAGPSYNEQFF.

This clone appeared a few times. The chain joins TRBV19 to TRBJ1-5, with D tentatively TRBD1 (6 bases). Per germline, CDR1 LNHDA and CDR2 SQIVND (reference sequence). The length of the CDR3 is 18 residues. Trimming took 4 bases from V and 0 from J, leaving 19 bases between them. CDR3 amino acids: CASSTVRQAKYSNQPQHF. CDR3 nucleotide sequence: TGTGCCAGTAGTACCGTGCGACAGGCAAAATATAGCAATCAGCCCCAGCATTTT.

This clone was picked up one time. This chain joins TRBV5-8 and TRBJ2-3, with 7 bases lining up with TRBD2. Trimming at V came to 4 bases and at J to 2 bases, leaving 7 bases not matched to a gene. CDR1 is SGHTS, CDR2 YDEGEE, per germline. The CDR3 has 15 amino acids. In DNA form, the CDR3 reads TGTGCCAGCAGCCCCCGACTAGCTATCACAGATACGCAGTATTTT. Translated, it gives CASSPRLAITDTQYF.

This clone was observed once. At one end, the junction sequence differs from germline, possibly due to a read error. The chain has TRBV11-2 and TRBJ2-2; D not certain. The CDR3 contains 16 residues. Germline-derived CDR1 and CDR2 are SGHAT and FQNNGV. This CDR3 reads CASSPRPGFNNGELFF. The CDR3 coding sequence is TGTGCCAGCAGCCCCAGACCCGGGTTCAACAACGGGGAGCTGTTTTTT. The whole variable domain, remainder taken from reference TRBV11-2 and TRBJ2-2, is EAGVAQSPRYKIIEKRQSVAFWCNPISGHATLYWYQQILGQGPKLLIQFQNNGVVDDSQLPKDRFSAERLKGVDSTLKIQPAKLEDSAVYLCASSPRPGFNNGELFFGEGSRLTVL.